The 28 T cell receptor beta chains below all came from one sample that was sequenced in a study of T cell responses to AZD1222 COVID-19 vaccine. Clones were sequenced by immunoSEQ multiplex PCR, and TCRdb holds only the in-frame ones, with some missing. This sample carries about 140,000 clones, around 90% of them seen once, and the ten largest clones take approximately 6%. The material was peripheral blood, obtained on day 0 of AZD1222 vaccination. The receptors originated from an adult in good health.

The rearrangement joins TRBV28 to TRBJ2-2; TRBD2 matches at 13 bases. The ends lost 3 bases at V and 6 bases at J; junction bases unmatched: 4. The CDR3 runs 16 residues. Germline V gene sequence: CDR1 MDHEN, CDR2 SYDVKM. The CDR3 DNA is TGTGCCAGCAGTTTCCGACTAGCGGGAGGTCCCGGGGAGCTGTTTTTT. Translating gives CASSFRLAGGPGELFF. Based on the CDR3 plus reference TRBV28 and TRBJ2-2, the full variable domain is DVKVTQSSRYLVKRTGEKVFLECVQDMDHENMFWYRQDPGLGLRLIYFSYDVKMKEKGDIPEGYSVSREKKERFSLILESASTNQTSMYLCASSFRLAGGPGELFFGEGSRLTVL.

The genes are TRBV24-1 and TRBJ2-1; a weak D match, TRBD1 (6 bases). The CDR3 covers 14 residues. Between the trimmed V and J ends, which lost 3 bases and 9 bases, there was a span of 14 bases. Germline CDR1 KGHDR, CDR2 SFDVKD. CDR3 residues: CATSDQADRREQFF. The CDR3 nucleotides are TGTGCCACCAGTGATCAAGCAGACAGGCGTGAGCAGTTCTTC.

The genes are TRBV6-6 and TRBJ2-7; TRBD2 matches 7 bases. The V segment lost 7 bases and the J segment 3 bases; nucleotides outside the gene matches: 12. Germline values: CDR1 MNHNY, CDR2 SVGAGI (reference sequence). The CDR3 runs 15 residues. The CDR3 spells CASTPPGRDLYEQYF. In DNA form, the CDR3 reads TGTGCCAGCACCCCTCCGGGGAGGGACCTCTACGAGCAGTACTTC.

This clone has only one observation. V usage is TRBV6-5 and J usage is TRBJ2-3, with D possibly TRBD1 on 6 matching bases. This CDR3 has 12 residues. The V gene lost 5 bases and the J gene lost 11 bases, with 14 bases spanning the gap. Germline lookup yields CDR1 MNHEY and CDR2 SVGAGI. CDR3 nucleotide sequence: TGTGCCAGCAGTCAGCCTCCAGGGGAGCAGTATTTT. Translation: CASSQPPGEQYF.

The V and J genes are TRBV5-6 and TRBJ1-1, with 9 bases lining up with TRBD1. The CDR3 spans 15 residues. The ends lost 5 bases at V and 3 bases at J; junction bases unmatched: 8. From germline, CDR1 is SGHDT and CDR2 YYEEEE. The CDR3 bases are TGTGCCAGCAGGGGGACCGGGACAGGGTACACTGAAGCTTTCTTT. Protein product: CASRGTGTGYTEAFF.

This chain joins TRBV2 and TRBJ1-2, with unresolved D. V was cut by 7 bases and J by 8 bases, with 17 bases left in between. Germline assignment: CDR1 SNHLY and CDR2 FYNNEI. The CDR3 length is 13 residues. The CDR3 protein is CASTPEIGVGYTF. CDR3 coding DNA: TGTGCCAGCACTCCAGAGATCGGGGTGGGCTACACCTTC.

V and J are TRBV28 and TRBJ1-2; 10 bases are a match to TRBD1. Germline-derived CDR1 and CDR2 are MDHEN and SYDVKM. J was trimmed by 8 bases and V by 3 bases; bases with no gene match: 12. The CDR3 loop spans 16 amino acids. The CDR3 DNA is TGTGCCAGCAGTTTTTCGGGACAGGGGAAAATGTGGGGCTACACCTTC. This translates into CASSFSGQGKMWGYTF.

The rearrangement joins TRBV4-3 to TRBJ1-1, with 7 nucleotides matching TRBD1. The germline CDR1 and CDR2 sequences are LGHNA and YSLEER. Unmatched junction bases numbered 13, after V lost 1 base and J lost 11 bases. There are 15 residues in the CDR3. The CDR3 is CASSQGTGDGAAAFF. The CDR3 region has the DNA TGCGCCAGCAGCCAAGGAACAGGGGATGGGGCTGCGGCTTTCTTT.

The V and J genes are TRBV27 and TRBJ1-1; TRBD1 matches at 7 bases. V lost 6 bases, J lost 7 bases, and 11 bases stayed unmatched. Germline CDR1 reads MNHEY; CDR2 reads SMNVEV (reference sequence). The CDR3 runs to 14 residues. CDR3 sequence reads: CASRRGGGAGEAFF. DNA of the CDR3: TGTGCCAGCAGAAGGGGAGGGGGCGCGGGTGAAGCTTTCTTT.

V usage is TRBV15 and J usage is TRBJ1-2; 8 bases agree with TRBD1. Germline CDR1 is LNHNV and CDR2 is YYDKDF (reference sequence). J gave up 7 bases and V 5 bases, and 12 bases lay outside the gene matches. There are 15 residues in the CDR3. This chain's CDR3 is CATSRDPQGALGYTF. The CDR3 coding sequence is TGTGCCACCAGCCGCGACCCTCAGGGGGCGCTTGGCTACACCTTC.

The sample holds one count of this clone. This chain joins TRBV30 and TRBJ1-3; possible D gene TRBD1, 6 bases. The germline V gene encodes CDR1 GTSNPN and CDR2 SVGIG (reference sequence). V was trimmed by 3 bases and J by 4 bases, leaving 19 bases between them. The CDR3 sequence is 16 residues long. CDR3: CAWRPLGGAKGNTIYF. The CDR3 nucleotides are TGTGCCTGGAGACCGCTGGGGGGGGCTAAGGGAAACACCATATATTTT.

This sequence joins TRBV4-1 and TRBJ2-7; D gene ambiguous. V dropped 0 bases and J dropped 5 bases, with 5 bases sitting between them. The CDR3 has 12 amino acids. Germline loops: CDR1 MGHRA, CDR2 YSYEKL. This chain's CDR3 is CASSQDFDEQYF. The CDR3 DNA reads as TGCGCCAGCAGCCAAGATTTCGACGAGCAGTACTTC.

This clone was picked up one time. The chain recombines TRBV19 with TRBJ2-3; either TRBD1 or TRBD2 may fit D (5 bases each). Germline values: CDR1 LNHDA, CDR2 SQIVND (reference sequence). V gave up 7 bases and J gave up 3 bases, with 14 bases separating them. CDR3 size: 14 residues. CDR3 in amino acids: CASKAEWGTDTQYF. In DNA, the CDR3 is TGTGCCAGTAAGGCGGAGTGGGGGACAGATACGCAGTATTTT.

This chain joins TRBV7-9 and TRBJ1-5; no reliable D call. With 1 base removed from V and 4 bases from J, the gap between germline ends came to 11 bases. The CDR3 extends over 15 amino acids. CDR1 SEHNR and CDR2 FQNEAQ come from the germline V gene (reference sequence). CDR3 protein: CASSLESGPNQPQHF. Here the CDR3 DNA reads TGTGCCAGCAGCTTAGAGTCAGGACCAAATCAGCCCCAGCATTTT. Full variable domain (missing parts from reference TRBV7-9 and TRBJ1-5): DTGVSQNPRHKITKRGQNVTFRCDPISEHNRLYWYRQTLGQGPEFLTYFQNEAQLEKSRLLSDRFSAERPKGSFSTLEIQRTEQGDSAMYLCASSLESGPNQPQHFGDGTRLSIL.

This chain joins TRBV7-2 and TRBJ2-2; the D is unclear. Trimming pared 0 bases from V and 8 bases from J, leaving 7 bases between. This CDR3 is 13 amino acids long. Germline CDR1 and CDR2: SGHTA and FQGNSA. In DNA, the CDR3 is TGTGCCAGCAGCTTAGCGGCAGGAGGGGAGCTGTTTTTT. Residues: CASSLAAGGELFF. Using reference TRBV7-2 and TRBJ2-2 for the parts outside the CDR3, the full variable domain is GAGVSQSPSNKVTEKGKDVELRCDPISGHTALYWYRQSLGQGLEFLIYFQGNSAPDKSGLPSDRFSAERTGGSVSTLTIQRTQQEDSAVYLCASSLAAGGELFFGEGSRLTVL.

Worth noting for this clone: At one of its ends the junction is not consistent with the germline gene, which may arise from a read error. The sample contains more than one DNA sequence encoding this CDR3. The genes are TRBV10-2 and TRBJ1-2, with a weak D call TRBD1 (6 bases). The CDR3 length is 14 residues. Germline assignment: CDR1 WSHSY and CDR2 SAAADI. CDR3 sequence reads: CASRKGGSDYGYTF. CDR3 nucleotides: TGCGCCAGCCGCAAAGGGGGAAGTGATTATGGTTACACCTTC.

The chain links TRBV4-2 to TRBJ1-5, with TRBD1 as a possible D gene (5 bases). Germline V gene sequence: CDR1 LGHNA, CDR2 YNFKEQ. The V end was cut by 0 bases, the J end by 0 bases, with 12 bases between. The CDR3 totals 17 residues. In DNA form, the CDR3 reads TGTGCCAGCAGCCAAGACGGGGCAGGCCTTAGCAATCAGCCCCAGCATTTT. Translating gives CASSQDGAGLSNQPQHF.

The CDR3 protein is CASHGDRGYEQYF. DNA of the CDR3: TGTGCCAGTCACGGGGACAGGGGCTACGAGCAGTACTTC. The chain has TRBV27 and TRBJ2-7; TRBD1 aligns across 10 bases. The germline gives CDR1 MNHEY, CDR2 SMNVEV (reference sequence). Unmatched junction bases numbered 5, after V lost 9 bases and J lost 3 bases. This CDR3 region has 13 residues.

The J gene is TRBJ1-4, the V gene TRBV10-3; 9 nucleotides line up with TRBD1. Germline CDR1 ENHRY, CDR2 SYGVKD. The V segment lost 8 bases and the J segment 9 bases; nucleotides outside the gene matches: 13. The CDR3 is 15 amino acids. The CDR3 spells CAIGAPGQGVKKLFF. In nucleotides, the CDR3 is TGTGCCATCGGAGCCCCGGGACAGGGCGTTAAAAAACTGTTTTTT.

The chain combines TRBV30 with TRBJ1-2; no firm D call. The length of the CDR3 is 16 residues. Germline CDR1 GTSNPN, CDR2 SVGIG (reference sequence). Trimming shortened V by 0 bases and J by 0 bases, and 14 bases separated the two germline ends. DNA for the CDR3: TGTGCCTGGAGTGTAAGGTCAGCCTCAGCTAACTATGGCTACACCTTC. Translated, it gives CAWSVRSASANYGYTF.

This chain joins TRBV5-1 and TRBJ1-5; D possibly corresponds to TRBD1 (5 bases). In germline, CDR1 is SGHRS, CDR2 YFSETQ. Trimming took 9 bases from V and 3 from J, leaving 16 bases between them. The length of the CDR3 is 14 residues. The CDR3 loop reads CATQRGASNQPQHF. CDR3 DNA: TGCGCCACCCAGAGGGGAGCCTCCAATCAGCCCCAGCATTTT.

This chain uses TRBV7-6 with TRBJ2-1; no definite D call. V gave up 1 base and J gave up 6 bases, with 7 bases separating them. Germline CDR1 SGHVS, CDR2 FNYEAQ. The CDR3 runs 13 residues. The CDR3 DNA follows: TGTGCCAGCAGCTTAGGGGTGGGCAATGAGCAGTTCTTC. It codes for CASSLGVGNEQFF.

The genes are TRBV3-1 (or the pseudogene TRBV3-2) and TRBJ1-6, with a tentative D call TRBD1 (6 bases). Germline loops: CDR1 LGHDT, CDR2 YNNKEL (reference sequence). CDR3 size: 15 residues. V shed 1 base and J shed 10 bases, with 14 bases lying between them. The CDR3 DNA follows: TGTGCCAGCAGCCAAGGGAGGACGGGGGCCTCACCCCTCCACTTT. This gives the protein CASSQGRTGASPLHF.

The chain carries TRBV19 and TRBJ2-1; 10 nucleotides match TRBD1. The CDR3 sequence is 14 residues long. From germline, CDR1 is LNHDA and CDR2 SQIVND (reference sequence). Trimming cost V 8 bases and J 10 bases; bases outside gene matches: 11. For the CDR3, the DNA is TGTGCCAGTTCTGCGGGACAGGGGTTAGAGGAGCAGTTCTTC. Amino acids: CASSAGQGLEEQFF.

The chain couples TRBV29-1 to TRBJ1-2; D not certain. The CDR3 sequence is 12 residues long. CDR1 and CDR2 from the germline V gene are SQVTM and ANQGSEA. V shed 5 bases and J shed 8 bases, with 15 bases lying between them. The CDR3 reads CSVPAQDWGYTF. DNA of the CDR3: TGCAGCGTTCCAGCCCAGGACTGGGGCTACACCTTC.

This clone occurred once. The chain is built from TRBV6-2 or TRBV6-3 and TRBJ1-6, with a possible D match to TRBD1 (5 bases). V lost 5 bases, J lost 14 bases, and 25 bases lay in between. Germline V CDR1 and CDR2: MNHEY, SVGEGT. CDR3 size: 16 residues. The chain's CDR3 is CASSQPLHSTAQSLHF. In DNA, the CDR3 is TGTGCCAGCAGTCAACCCCTCCATTCGACAGCCCAGTCCCTCCACTTT.

In DNA form, the CDR3 reads TGTGCCAGTAAAAACTCGGCTACGGGACCTGAGCAGTACTTC. The encoded protein is CASKNSATGPEQYF. The chain recombines TRBV19 with TRBJ2-7; D possibly matches TRBD1 or TRBD2 (5 bases each). The V end lost 7 bases, the J end lost 7 bases, and 20 bases lay between the germline ends. Per the germline V gene, CDR1 is LNHDA and CDR2 is SQIVND (reference sequence). The CDR3 totals 14 residues. The whole variable domain, remainder taken from reference TRBV19 and TRBJ2-7, is DGGITQSPKYLFRKEGQNVTLSCEQNLNHDAMYWYRQDPGQGLRLIYYSQIVNDFQKGDIAEGYSVSREKKESFPLTVTSAQKNPTAFYLCASKNSATGPEQYFGPGTRLTVT.

This clone came up once. The rearrangement links TRBV19 to TRBJ2-7, with TRBD2 identical over 9 bases. V shed 1 base and J 6 bases; nucleotides not matched to a gene: 19. Germline lookup yields CDR1 LNHDA and CDR2 SQIVND (reference sequence). This CDR3 contains 19 residues. Here the CDR3 DNA reads TGTGCCAGTAGTATAGGCCTTAGTGGACGGCGGGAGGGAATACGCGAGCAGTACTTC. This codes for CASSIGLSGRREGIREQYF.